Listed here are 27 T cell receptor beta chains from one sample, sequenced in a study of cytomegalovirus exposure and HLA in healthy donors. Primers: 60 Vbeta forward and 13 Jbeta reverse. Clones were sequenced by immunoSEQ multiplex PCR, and TCRdb holds only the in-frame ones, with some missing. Counted here are around 200,000 clones, approximately 86% occurring once; the ten biggest clones make up around 0.31%. Sequencing input: PBMCs. The receptors stem from a woman aged 25 to 39 in good health and CMV-seronegative.

This chain links TRBV28 with TRBJ2-2; D is possibly TRBD1 (8 bases). CDR1 is MDHEN and CDR2 is SYDVKM in the germline V gene. This CDR3 is built from 17 residues. Trimming removed 7 bases at V and 0 bases at J, with 18 bases between. The CDR3 bases are TGTGCCAGCATACAGGGGGGGACACTAACGAACACCGGGGAGCTGTTTTTT. Protein: CASIQGGTLTNTGELFF.

V usage is TRBV5-4 and J usage is TRBJ2-5; D perhaps matches TRBD2 (6 bases). TRBJ2-7 matches the DNA end more closely, so the J call is doubtful. The CDR3 has 14 residues. CDR1 and CDR2 from the germline V gene are SGHNT and YYREEE (reference sequence). Here the CDR3 DNA reads TGTGCCAGCAGCTTGGACGGGAGCTCCTACGAGCAGTACTTC. This gives the protein CASSLDGSSYEQYF.

This clone was recorded once. The chain joins TRBV5-1 to TRBJ2-3, with unresolved D. This CDR3 spans 15 amino acids. The V end lost 10 bases, the J end lost 0 bases, and 18 bases lay between the germline ends. Germline assignment: CDR1 SGHRS and CDR2 YFSETQ. For the CDR3, the DNA is TGCGCCTCCTCCCCGGCTACTACTAGCACAGATACGCAGTATTTT. It specifies CASSPATTSTDTQYF. The entire variable domain, with the rest obtained from reference TRBV5-1 and TRBJ2-3, is as follows: KAGVTQTPRYLIKTRGQQVTLSCSPISGHRSVSWYQQTPGQGLQFLFEYFSETQRNKGNFPGRFSGRQFSNSRSEMNVSTLELGDSALYLCASSPATTSTDTQYFGPGTRLTVL.

The chain employs TRBV11-2 and TRBJ2-7, with D possibly TRBD1 on 5 matching bases. V was trimmed by 5 bases and J by 3 bases, leaving 14 bases between them. This CDR3 has 14 residues. Germline V gene lookup returns CDR1 SGHAT and CDR2 FQNNGV. The CDR3 DNA reads as TGTGCCAGCAGCACAGACAGTTTGGGCTACGAGCAGTACTTC. This gives the protein CASSTDSLGYEQYF.

The chain has TRBV13 and TRBJ2-5, with D possibly TRBD1 on 6 matching bases. Germline CDR1 and CDR2: PRHDT and FYEKMQ (reference sequence). Trimming took 0 bases from V and 4 from J, leaving 12 bases between them. The CDR3 runs to 15 residues. CDR3 DNA sequence: TGTGCCAGCAGCTTAGGGGGCAGGGGAGCAGAGACCCAGTACTTC. Residues: CASSLGGRGAETQYF.

The rearrangement uses TRBV28 and TRBJ1-5, with TRBD1 matching 7 bases. The V and J ends lost 5 bases and 5 bases, in that order; junction bases with no gene match: 9. Germline CDR1 and CDR2: MDHEN and SYDVKM. The CDR3 extends over 15 amino acids. The CDR3 is CASSPQDRQDQPQHF. Written as DNA, the CDR3 is TGTGCCAGCAGTCCCCAGGACAGGCAAGATCAGCCCCAGCATTTT.

The gene calls are TRBV10-2 and TRBJ2-7; TRBD2 matches at 8 bases. J was trimmed by 1 base and V by 5 bases; bases with no gene match: 7. Per germline, CDR1 WSHSY and CDR2 SAAADI. The CDR3 has 15 amino acids. The CDR3 nucleotides are TGCGCCAGCAGTTTAGGACTAGCCGGTTCCTACGAGCAGTACTTC. As protein: CASSLGLAGSYEQYF.

This chain uses TRBV5-1 with TRBJ2-7, with D uncertain. Looked up from germline, CDR1 is SGHRS and CDR2 is YFSETQ. V dropped 5 bases and J dropped 7 bases, with 10 bases sitting between them. The CDR3 has 11 amino acids. CDR3 DNA: TGCGCCAGCAGTTATTCTCGGGAGCAGTACTTC. Protein: CASSYSREQYF.

The CDR3 protein is CASSIGLAGGPYNEQFF. CDR3 nucleotides: TGCGCCAGCAGTATCGGACTAGCGGGAGGACCCTACAATGAGCAGTTCTTC. The rearrangement uses TRBV5-1 and TRBJ2-1, with TRBD2 identical over 14 bases. CDR1 SGHRS and CDR2 YFSETQ come from the germline V gene. V was clipped by 5 bases and J by 2 bases; unmatched bases: 6. The CDR3 has 17 amino acids.

A note on this clone: The junction does not match germline at one end; this may be a read error. V is TRBV7-9 and J is TRBJ1-1; TRBD1 aligns across 7 bases. The CDR3 is made up of 14 amino acids. The germline gives CDR1 SEHNR, CDR2 FQNEAQ (reference sequence). DNA for the CDR3: TGTTCCAGCAGCTTTGGGACAGTGAACACTGAAGCTTTCTTT. This encodes CSSSFGTVNTEAFF.

This clone was counted a few times. J is TRBJ1-2 and V is TRBV5-8; the D gene is possibly TRBD1 (5 bases). The CDR3 covers 13 residues. V was trimmed by 0 bases and J by 4 bases, leaving 7 bases between them. Germline-derived CDR1 and CDR2 are SGHTS and YDEGEE. The CDR3 region has the DNA TGTGCCAGCAGCTTGGCAGGGCCCTATGGCTACACCTTC. Translated, it gives CASSLAGPYGYTF. Supplemented by reference TRBV5-8 and TRBJ1-2, the full variable domain reads EAGVTQSPTHLIKTRGQQATLRCSPISGHTSVYWYQQALGLGLQFLLWYDEGEERNRGNFPPRFSGRQFPNYSSELNVNALELEDSALYLCASSLAGPYGYTFGSGTRLTVV.

This chain connects TRBV6-5 to TRBJ1-2; the match to TRBD1 covers 9 bases. The trim removed 5 bases at V and 3 bases at J, leaving 4 bases unmatched. The CDR3 sequence is 14 residues long. Per the germline V gene, CDR1 is MNHEY and CDR2 is SVGAGI. CDR3 DNA: TGTGCCAGCAGTACACAGGGGGCGGACTATGGCTACACCTTC. Translating it yields CASSTQGADYGYTF.

This clone was observed a handful of times. The chain links TRBV13 to TRBJ2-2; the match to TRBD2 covers 8 bases. The CDR3 spans 19 residues. Germline V gene data show CDR1 as PRHDT and CDR2 as FYEKMQ (reference sequence). V was pared by 5 bases and J by 2 bases, with 16 bases of the junction left unmatched. This CDR3 reads CASSRYSRTGLANTGELFF. CDR3 nucleotides: TGTGCCAGCAGCCGCTATTCAAGGACTGGACTAGCTAACACCGGGGAGCTGTTTTTT.

The chain employs TRBV11-3 and TRBJ1-2; tentatively, D is TRBD1 (6 bases). Germline V gives CDR1 SGHNT, CDR2 YENEEA. The CDR3 consists of 16 residues. V was trimmed by 1 base and J by 4 bases, leaving 16 bases between them. CDR3 loop: CASSLGQDGSFYGYTF. DNA for the CDR3: TGTGCCAGCAGCTTAGGACAGGACGGATCTTTCTATGGCTACACCTTC.

The chain couples TRBV6-5 to TRBJ1-4, with D unclear. The V gene's germline CDR1 is MNHEY and CDR2 SVGAGI. V lost 6 bases and J 3 bases, leaving 11 bases between the germline ends. This CDR3 region has 14 residues. CDR3 sequence (DNA): TGTGCCAGCAGACCAGGCCAGTCTAATGAAAAACTGTTTTTT. It is translated as CASRPGQSNEKLFF.

CDR3 in DNA: TGTGCCAGCAGCAATGGGGGGTTAAACTACGAGCAGTACTTC. Translating gives CASSNGGLNYEQYF. The chain links TRBV21-1 to TRBJ2-7; the tabulated D call, TRBD2, remains unverified against the DNA. TRBV21-1 is a documented pseudogene. The CDR3 is 14 residues long.

The chain carries TRBV5-1 and TRBJ1-6; D remains ambiguous. This CDR3 has 15 amino acids. The V gene's germline CDR1 is SGHRS and CDR2 YFSETQ. Trimming removed 2 bases at V and 10 bases at J, with 16 bases between. The CDR3 DNA is TGCGCCAGCAGCTTATCCGGGTCCAATCGATCACCCCTCCACTTT. It is translated as CASSLSGSNRSPLHF.

This chain joins TRBV5-1 and TRBJ2-1; 11 bases line up with TRBD2. The CDR3 runs to 15 residues. V lost 6 bases, J lost 8 bases, and 10 bases stayed unmatched. Germline V lookup: CDR1 SGHRS, CDR2 YFSETQ. CDR3 loop: CASNRPGLAVYEQFF. CDR3 nucleotides: TGCGCCAGCAATCGTCCGGGACTAGCGGTATATGAGCAGTTCTTC.

This clone showed up just a few times. V gene TRBV11-1 combines with J gene TRBJ1-1, with D tentatively TRBD1 (6 bases). V dropped 5 bases and J dropped 3 bases, with 16 bases sitting between them. CDR3 size: 15 residues. The germline V gene encodes CDR1 SGHAT and CDR2 FQDESV (reference sequence). The DNA of the CDR3 is TGTGCCAGCAGCGGGCTAGGGGGTTGGTACACTGAAGCTTTCTTT. Its protein is CASSGLGGWYTEAFF.

The chain recombines TRBV28 with TRBJ1-2, with TRBD1 matching over 7 bases. The ends lost 5 bases at V and 0 bases at J; junction bases unmatched: 6. Germline lookup yields CDR1 MDHEN and CDR2 SYDVKM. The length of the CDR3 is 15 residues. The CDR3 sequence: CASSPPGQTNYGYTF. Written as DNA, the CDR3 is TGTGCCAGCAGTCCCCCGGGACAGACTAACTATGGCTACACCTTC.

This clone was picked up one time. V is TRBV7-6 and J is TRBJ2-2; D uncertain. CDR3 length: 16 amino acids. Germline V gives CDR1 SGHVS, CDR2 FNYEAQ. V was pared by 8 bases and J by 5 bases, with 21 bases between. This CDR3 reads CASANDRGLFTGELFF. In DNA, the CDR3 is TGTGCCAGCGCGAACGACCGTGGGCTATTTACCGGGGAGCTGTTTTTT.

The V call is TRBV4-1, the J call TRBJ2-3, with TRBD1 identical over 10 bases. V lost 2 bases, J lost 5 bases, and 4 bases stayed unmatched. CDR1 is MGHRA and CDR2 is YSYEKL in the germline V gene. The length of the CDR3 is 15 residues. CDR3 amino acids: CASSQRDRGGDTQYF. As DNA, the CDR3 is TGCGCCAGCAGCCAAAGGGACAGGGGAGGAGATACGCAGTATTTT.

This chain links TRBV7-8 with TRBJ2-1; the D is unclear. Germline V gene sequence: CDR1 SGHVS, CDR2 FQNEAQ. The CDR3 consists of 15 residues. V lost 1 base and J 4 bases, leaving 11 bases between the germline ends. The CDR3: CASSLVTGFYNEQFF. For the CDR3, the DNA is TGTGCCAGCAGCTTAGTGACTGGGTTTTACAATGAGCAGTTCTTC.

The rearrangement joins TRBV18 to TRBJ2-1; 9 bases match TRBD1. This CDR3 spans 15 amino acids. Germline V gene lookup returns CDR1 KGHSH and CDR2 LQKENI. The V gene end was trimmed by 6 bases and the J gene end by 1 base; junction bases not matched to a gene: 4. Here the CDR3 DNA reads TGTGCCAGCTCCGTCGGGACAGGGTCCTACAATGAGCAGTTCTTC. Protein: CASSVGTGSYNEQFF.

As concerns this clone: The identical CDR3 is also encoded by other nucleotide sequences in the sample. The rearrangement links TRBV5-5 to TRBJ2-5; D may be TRBD2 (5 bases). Germline assignment: CDR1 SGHKS and CDR2 YYEKEE (reference sequence). The V gene lost 5 bases and the J gene lost 4 bases, with 12 bases spanning the gap. The CDR3 sequence is 13 residues long. The CDR3 here is CASRPGLLETQYF. The CDR3 DNA follows: TGTGCCAGCAGACCCGGACTTCTAGAGACCCAGTACTTC.

The chain recombines TRBV2 with TRBJ1-1; 8 bases are a match to TRBD1. Trimming removed 6 bases from V and 1 base from J; junction bases left unmatched: 4. Germline V lookup: CDR1 SNHLY, CDR2 FYNNEI. The CDR3 has 14 residues. CDR3 region: CASRGDRGNTEAFF. The CDR3 region has the DNA TGTGCCAGCAGGGGCGACAGGGGGAACACTGAAGCTTTCTTT.

The chain couples TRBV28 to TRBJ1-6, with D possibly matching TRBD1 (5 bases). This CDR3 spans 14 amino acids. Per germline, CDR1 MDHEN and CDR2 SYDVKM. Trimming took off 3 bases at V and 5 bases at J, with 8 bases between the two ends. The CDR3 loop is CASSLGHHNSPLHF. In nucleotides, the CDR3 is TGTGCCAGCAGTTTGGGGCATCATAATTCACCCCTCCACTTT. The full variable domain, in which reference TRBV28 and TRBJ1-6 provide the parts outside the CDR3, is DVKVTQSSRYLVKRTGEKVFLECVQDMDHENMFWYRQDPGLGLRLIYFSYDVKMKEKGDIPEGYSVSREKKERFSLILESASTNQTSMYLCASSLGHHNSPLHFGNGTRLTVT.